The T cell receptor (beta chain) under discussion was sequenced for a study of technical replicates of blood from a handful of donors. The CDR3 spans 12 residues. Germline V gene data show CDR1 as SNHLY and CDR2 as FYNNEI. Trimming stripped 5 bases from V and 5 bases from J, with 10 bases between. Clones were sequenced by immunoSEQ multiplex PCR, and TCRdb holds only the in-frame ones, with some missing. This table has 65,000 to 90,000 clones, around 85% appearing once. The gene calls are TRBV2 and TRBJ2-7; possible D gene TRBD1, 6 bases. The sample was PBMCs. This receptor was obtained from a human donor in good health. Some clones in this sample may be carry-over from other donors' samples. The CDR3 DNA sequence: TGTGCCAGCAGTATAACAGGGAACGAGCAGTACTTC. It translates to CASSITGNEQYF.